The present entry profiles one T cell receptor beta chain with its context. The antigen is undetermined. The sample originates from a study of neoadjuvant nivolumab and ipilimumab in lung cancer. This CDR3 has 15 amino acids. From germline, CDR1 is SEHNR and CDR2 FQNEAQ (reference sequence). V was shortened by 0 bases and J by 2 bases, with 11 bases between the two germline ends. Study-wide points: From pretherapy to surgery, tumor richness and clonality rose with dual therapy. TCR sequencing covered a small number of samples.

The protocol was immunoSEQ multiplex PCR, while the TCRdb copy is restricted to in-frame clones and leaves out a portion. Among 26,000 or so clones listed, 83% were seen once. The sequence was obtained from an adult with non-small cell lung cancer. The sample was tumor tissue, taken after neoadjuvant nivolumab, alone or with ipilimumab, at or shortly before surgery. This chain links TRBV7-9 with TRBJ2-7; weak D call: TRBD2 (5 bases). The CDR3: CASSLASGLTYEQYF. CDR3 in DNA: TGTGCCAGCAGCTTAGCCAGCGGCCTTACCTACGAGCAGTACTTC. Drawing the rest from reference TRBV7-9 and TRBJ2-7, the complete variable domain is DTGVSQNPRHKITKRGQNVTFRCDPISEHNRLYWYRQTLGQGPEFLTYFQNEAQLEKSRLLSDRFSAERPKGSFSTLEIQRTEQGDSAMYLCASSLASGLTYEQYFGPGTRLTVT.